The present TCR beta chain was sequenced within a study of graft-versus-host responses after intestinal transplantation. Study outcomes and limitations: Recipient marrow contained GvH clones, some of which appeared first in ileum or blood. Early post-transplant declines in HvG were associated with peak levels of circulating GvH clones.

As regards this clone: Its antigen is currently unknown.

Method: immunoSEQ multiplex PCR; TCRdb's copy keeps in-frame clones and lacks some. This table holds about 120,000 clones, less than 95% found once. The germline V gene encodes CDR1 MGHDK and CDR2 SYGVNS. Trimming cost V 1 base and J 5 bases; bases outside gene matches: 9. This CDR3 is 16 amino acids long. The receptor was derived from a human donor who received an intestinal transplant. The specimen comprised unstimulated CD4+ T cells sorted from spleen or lymph node cells, sampled before intestinal transplant. The V call is TRBV25-1, the J call TRBJ2-3; 7 bases are a match to TRBD2. The DNA for the CDR3 is TGTGCCAGCAGTGAATCGGGCGGGAGTCCTGGAGATACGCAGTATTTT. The encoded protein is CASSESGGSPGDTQYF.